The 10 T cell receptor beta chains listed next were all sequenced from one sample in a study of CD8+ T cells in alopecia areata listed by TCRdb under 2018. Library preparation used the immunoSEQ multiplex PCR assay. To provide template for TCR sequencing, every sample had RNA extracted and reverse transcribed into cDNA. Entries here come from immuneACCESS through TCRdb and include only in-frame sequences with V and J called. Some clones fail to appear in such tables; in the studies checked, an unresolved V gene covers under half of the shortfall, and the cause of the remainder is unknown. The sample records about 270,000 clones, 45% to 70% of which are singletons. The ten largest clones add up to roughly 0.93% of the sample. The treatment or condition label corresponds to: oral pan-JAK inhibitor, 5-10 mg twice daily. Sequenced here: CD4+ T cells sorted from blood, sampled around week 53, from a patient treated with tofacitinib. The receptors were sampled from a human donor with alopecia areata.

J is TRBJ2-5 and V is TRBV19, with no clear D. CDR3 length: 14 amino acids. Between the trimmed V and J ends, which lost 5 bases and 1 base, there was a span of 11 bases. CDR1 is LNHDA, CDR2 SQIVND, per germline (reference sequence). The CDR3 nucleotides read TGTGCCAGTAGTGCTCACTCGTCCCAAGAGACCCAGTACTTC. Residues: CASSAHSSQETQYF.

The rearrangement links TRBV5-6 to TRBJ1-1; maybe TRBD1 (6 bases). The CDR3 is 16 amino acids. From germline, CDR1 is SGHDT and CDR2 YYEEEE. The V and J ends lost 0 bases and 1 base respectively, with 13 bases between them. The CDR3 DNA reads TGTGCCAGCAGCTTGGTGGGAGTGGACAGGAACACTGAAGCTTTCTTT. Translating gives CASSLVGVDRNTEAFF. Drawing the rest from reference TRBV5-6 and TRBJ1-1, the complete variable domain is DAGVTQSPTHLIKTRGQQVTLRCSPKSGHDTVSWYQQALGQGPQFIFQYYEEEERQRGNFPDRFSGHQFPNYSSELNVNALLLGDSALYLCASSLVGVDRNTEAFFGQGTRLTVV.

The chain links TRBV29-1 to TRBJ2-7; 9 bases map to TRBD1. The germline V gene has CDR1 SQVTM and CDR2 ANQGSEA. The CDR3 loop spans 15 amino acids. The V segment lost 5 bases and the J segment 5 bases; nucleotides outside the gene matches: 13. This chain's CDR3 is CSVSRHWTGADEQYF. In DNA form, the CDR3 reads TGCAGCGTTTCCCGGCATTGGACAGGGGCGGACGAGCAGTACTTC.

V gene TRBV11-2 combines with J gene TRBJ2-5, with 8 bases identical to TRBD1. Germline trimming cut 2 bases from V and 2 bases from J; bases unmatched to any gene: 16. The CDR3 contains 19 residues. Germline V gives CDR1 SGHAT, CDR2 FQNNGV. The CDR3 region is CASSLPPAGPGQVQETQYF. The CDR3 region has the DNA TGTGCCAGCAGCTTACCTCCCGCGGGCCCGGGACAGGTTCAAGAGACCCAGTACTTC.

This clone came up a few times. This chain connects TRBV6-5 to TRBJ2-3; maybe TRBD1 (5 bases). The CDR3 consists of 14 residues. Deletions cut 6 bases from V and 8 bases from J, with 18 bases between. Germline CDR1 MNHEY, CDR2 SVGAGI. CDR3 residues: CASRVEQGVTTQYF. The CDR3 DNA reads as TGTGCCAGCAGGGTCGAGCAAGGGGTCACTACGCAGTATTTT.

In its sample, this clone was seen a few times. The chain has TRBV19 and TRBJ1-2, with 9 bases aligning to TRBD1. This CDR3 comprises 14 residues. Germline V lookup: CDR1 LNHDA, CDR2 SQIVND (reference sequence). Germline trimming cut 1 base from V and 4 bases from J; bases unmatched to any gene: 1. The CDR3 region is CASSIGGQGYGYTF. The CDR3 DNA follows: TGTGCCAGTAGTATAGGGGGACAGGGCTATGGCTACACCTTC.

The V and J genes are TRBV30 and TRBJ1-4; D might be TRBD1 (5 bases). V lost 2 bases and J 5 bases, leaving 15 bases between the germline ends. The germline CDR1 and CDR2 sequences are GTSNPN and SVGIG (reference sequence). The CDR3 spans 15 residues. CDR3 amino acids: CAWSMYFWGNEKLFF. The CDR3 region has the DNA TGTGCCTGGAGTATGTATTTCTGGGGGAATGAAAAACTGTTTTTT.

Note on this clone: Other nucleotide sequences from this sample produce the same CDR3. This chain links TRBV29-1 with TRBJ2-1, with TRBD1 matching over 8 bases. The ends lost 6 bases at V and 4 bases at J; junction bases unmatched: 2. Germline V gene lookup returns CDR1 SQVTM and CDR2 ANQGSEA. This CDR3 spans 12 amino acids. The CDR3 coding sequence is TGCAGCGTAAGACAGGGGTACAATGAGCAGTTCTTC. Translating gives CSVRQGYNEQFF.

The chain joins TRBV7-9 to TRBJ1-1; 7 positions match TRBD1. The V and J ends lost 5 bases and 1 base, in that order; junction bases with no gene match: 1. The CDR3 is 13 amino acids. The V gene's germline CDR1 is SEHNR and CDR2 FQNEAQ (reference sequence). The CDR3 protein is CASSPGGNTEAFF. CDR3 nucleotide sequence: TGTGCCAGCAGCCCAGGGGGGAACACTGAAGCTTTCTTT.

This clone has just one count. This sequence joins TRBV9 and TRBJ1-6; a possible D gene is TRBD1 (5 bases). Per the germline V gene, CDR1 is SGDLS and CDR2 is YYNGEE. Trimming took 3 bases from V and 8 from J, leaving 12 bases between them. The CDR3 consists of 14 residues. DNA for the CDR3: TGTGCCAGCAGCGAGGTCGGGGCTGATTCACCCCTCCACTTT. Its translation is CASSEVGADSPLHF.